Listed here are 17 T cell receptor beta chains from one sample, sequenced in a study of response to subunit inactivated influenza vaccine. TCRdb called the RT-PCR reads again in MiXCR, with one record for every CDR3 protein. This sample has 500,000 to 600,000 distinct CDR3 sequences, with under 9% found just once. The sample was PBMCs from blood, taken about 23 months after vaccination. These receptors came from a man in his fifties or sixties who received an inactivated influenza vaccine.

This clonotype has only a few counts. This chain connects TRBV6-2 or TRBV6-3 to TRBJ1-2; D not resolved. The germline V gene has CDR1 MNHEY and CDR2 SVGEGT. The CDR3 totals 15 residues. V was pared by 2 bases and J by 4 bases, with 14 bases between. The CDR3 here is CASSYAGMELYGYTF. CDR3 DNA sequence: TGTGCCAGCAGTTACGCGGGCATGGAGCTCTATGGCTACACCTTC.

J is TRBJ2-2 and V is TRBV20-1; possibly TRBD1 or TRBD2 for D (5 bases each). The germline V gene encodes CDR1 DFQATT and CDR2 SNEGSKA (reference sequence). The length of the CDR3 is 12 residues. Trimming took 5 bases from V and 4 from J, leaving 8 bases between them. CDR3 region: CSARGPTGELFF. CDR3 nucleotide sequence: TGCAGTGCTCGGGGACCCACCGGGGAGCTGTTTTTT.

This clonotype was counted between two and nine times. The V and J genes are TRBV4-3 and TRBJ2-7; TRBD1 matches at 9 bases. The CDR3 loop spans 16 amino acids. CDR1 and CDR2 from the germline V gene are LGHNA and YSLEER. J gave up 0 bases and V 4 bases, and 7 bases lay outside the gene matches. DNA for the CDR3: TGCGCCAGCAGCCTGTACGGACAGGGGAGCTCCTACGAGCAGTACTTC. It codes for CASSLYGQGSSYEQYF.

There are many counts of this clonotype. The V gene is TRBV12-3 or TRBV12-4, the J gene TRBJ2-7; no definite D call. The CDR3 totals 13 residues. V lost 1 base, J lost 7 bases, and 11 bases lay in between. The CDR3, as DNA: TGTGCCAGCAGTTTAGTTCTCTCTGGAGAGCAGTACTTC. Amino acids: CASSLVLSGEQYF.

There are a few counts of this clonotype. V usage is TRBV6-5 and J usage is TRBJ2-5; TRBD2 matches at 10 bases. The germline V gene has CDR1 MNHEY and CDR2 SVGAGI. V lost 4 bases and J lost 4; bases outside the gene matches: 3. This CDR3 is built from 14 residues. CDR3 residues: CASSFKRGGETQYF. CDR3 DNA sequence: TGTGCCAGCAGTTTTAAGCGGGGGGGAGAGACCCAGTACTTC.

This clonotype was observed at least ten times. The chain joins TRBV7-6 to TRBJ2-1; weak D call: TRBD2 (6 bases). Trimming removed 2 bases from V and 0 bases from J, with 14 bases in between. This CDR3 contains 17 residues. Germline V lookup: CDR1 SGHVS, CDR2 FNYEAQ. The CDR3 bases are TGTGCCAGCAGCTTACTCGTTAGCGGAAACTCCTACAATGAGCAGTTCTTC. As protein: CASSLLVSGNSYNEQFF.

V gene TRBV3-1 combines with J gene TRBJ2-1, with D tentatively TRBD2 (5 bases). V lost 4 bases and J lost 2, with 9 bases in between. The germline CDR1 and CDR2 sequences are LGHDT and YNNKEL (reference sequence). The CDR3 contains 14 residues. The chain's CDR3 is CASSPPGTYNEQFF. Written as DNA, the CDR3 is TGTGCCAGCAGCCCGCCCGGGACCTACAATGAGCAGTTCTTC.

This clonotype turned up a few times. The chain is built from TRBV6-5 and TRBJ1-5; D ambiguous. This CDR3 contains 14 residues. Per the germline V gene, CDR1 is MNHEY and CDR2 is SVGAGI. Trimming left V 0 bases short and J 4 bases short, with 7 bases between. The CDR3 reads CASSYSSANQPQHF. DNA for the CDR3: TGTGCCAGCAGTTACTCGTCAGCGAATCAGCCCCAGCATTTT.

This clonotype was recorded many times. The V and J genes are TRBV12-3 or TRBV12-4 and TRBJ2-1; D is ambiguous. The CDR3 totals 15 residues. Trimming took off 7 bases at V and 0 bases at J, with 13 bases between the two ends. The CDR3 region is CASTPDLLSYNEQFF. The CDR3 nucleotides read TGTGCCAGCACCCCGGACCTACTCTCCTACAATGAGCAGTTCTTC.

This clonotype was picked up many times. The chain combines TRBV5-1 with TRBJ2-7, with TRBD2 identical over 12 bases. The CDR3 covers 15 residues. V was clipped by 4 bases and J by 3 bases; unmatched bases: 5. Per germline, CDR1 SGHRS and CDR2 YFSETQ. The CDR3 nucleotides are TGCGCCAGCAGCGAGGGACTAGCGGGCCTCTACGAGCAGTACTTC. It encodes CASSEGLAGLYEQYF.

This clonotype came up many times. The gene calls are TRBV5-1 and TRBJ2-7; D is uncertain. In germline, CDR1 is SGHRS, CDR2 YFSETQ. Deletions cut 0 bases from V and 0 bases from J, with 4 bases between. The CDR3 spans 13 residues. The CDR3 reads CASSLDNSYEQYF. In DNA, the CDR3 is TGCGCCAGCAGCTTGGACAACTCCTACGAGCAGTACTTC. Full variable domain (remainder filled in from reference TRBV5-1 and TRBJ2-7): KAGVTQTPRYLIKTRGQQVTLSCSPISGHRSVSWYQQTPGQGLQFLFEYFSETQRNKGNFPGRFSGRQFSNSRSEMNVSTLELGDSALYLCASSLDNSYEQYFGPGTRLTVT.

At least ten counts were recorded for this clonotype. The J gene is TRBJ1-2, the V gene TRBV20-1; 7 bases are shared with TRBD1. Germline V gene data show CDR1 as DFQATT and CDR2 as SNEGSKA (reference sequence). CDR3 size: 14 residues. Trimming cost V 2 bases and J 8 bases; bases outside gene matches: 11. DNA of the CDR3: TGCAGTGCTAGACTGGACAGGAAGGACCAAGGCTACACCTTC. The encoded protein is CSARLDRKDQGYTF.

This clonotype was picked up many times. V and J are TRBV6-5 and TRBJ2-3; 8 bases are a match to TRBD2. V shed 4 bases, J shed 5 bases, and the junction held 11 bases outside the gene matches. The CDR3 runs to 16 residues. CDR1 MNHEY and CDR2 SVGAGI come from the germline V gene. The CDR3 loop reads CASSFSVLAGEDTQYF. The CDR3 bases are TGTGCCAGCAGTTTCTCCGTCCTAGCGGGCGAAGATACGCAGTATTTT.

This clonotype was seen a few times. The J gene is TRBJ2-1, the V gene TRBV5-4; 14 bases match TRBD2. This CDR3 is built from 16 residues. Germline V gene data show CDR1 as SGHNT and CDR2 as YYREEE (reference sequence). V lost 4 bases and J lost 7; bases outside the gene matches: 7. In nucleotides, the CDR3 is TGTGCCAGCAGCCCGGGGACTAGCGGGAGATTTAATGAGCAGTTCTTC. Amino acids: CASSPGTSGRFNEQFF.

V gene TRBV29-1 combines with J gene TRBJ1-1, with D uncertain. Germline V gene sequence: CDR1 SQVTM, CDR2 ANQGSEA. The CDR3 runs 12 residues. The V end was cut by 1 base, the J end by 4 bases, with 7 bases between. The CDR3 is CSVEGESTEAFF. CDR3 sequence (DNA): TGCAGCGTTGAAGGAGAATCCACTGAAGCTTTCTTT.

This clonotype was found a few times. The chain combines TRBV7-2 with TRBJ1-1; D is unresolved. V lost 2 bases and J lost 5, with 21 bases in between. There are 17 residues in the CDR3. Germline CDR1 SGHTA, CDR2 FQGNSA. CDR3 amino acids: CASSLTFGEDGRTEAFF. The DNA of the CDR3 is TGTGCCAGCAGCTTAACCTTCGGGGAGGATGGCCGGACTGAAGCTTTCTTT.

This clonotype has a handful of counts. The rearrangement joins TRBV11-2 to TRBJ2-3; D gene ambiguous. Deletions cut 3 bases from V and 4 bases from J, with 11 bases between. Germline assignment: CDR1 SGHAT and CDR2 FQNNGV. The CDR3 has 14 residues. CDR3 nucleotides: TGTGCCAGCAGCTTTGGTAGTTTCGCAGATACGCAGTATTTT. Its translation is CASSFGSFADTQYF.